This T cell receptor beta chain derives from a study of blood T cell repertoires in COVID-19 (dated by TCRdb to 2018 to 2021). With regard to the full study: Samples covering the acute and convalescent phases of COVID-19 were provided by collaborators in the United States, Italy and Spain. The material from the prospective study consisted of cDNA or gDNA derived from T cells, B-cell-depleted T cells, or PBMCs. Subjects who had been exposed to COVID-19, were actively infected with it, or had recovered from it provided the deeply sampled blood TCRbeta repertoires that made up the dataset. The repertoires were made available in a free public database intended to serve as a resource for research on the immune response to SARS-CoV-2. Samples were obtained from the ongoing ImmuneRACE study (first 160 participants) and from 1,254 subjects provided by 6 global collaborators. The sample metadata nearly always contained a de-identified subject ID, COVID-19 status, age in years and sex. Where available, HLA class I and class II types were obtained from metadata supplied by the sample provider rather than from assay-based typing. General study outcomes and caveats: Clinical and demographic metadata were provided uncurated, with the amount varying by source and participant.

From the germline V gene, CDR1 is SGHVS and CDR2 is FQNEAQ. The CDR3 runs 15 residues from the cysteine to the phenylalanine. The sequence is cut down to CDR3 DNA, 45 bases in frame from base 1. At the junction V is shortened by 7 bases and J by 7 bases, with 22 bases in between. One collaborating source in Seattle enrolled patients while the patients were actively infected and followed the patients over time throughout the course of disease. Whole blood was collected in K2EDTA tubes by collaborating institutions according to the institutions' own protocols. For TCRbeta analysis, collaborators shipped samples as frozen whole blood, isolated PBMCs, or DNA extracted from either of those sample types. About this clone itself: Its cognate antigen has yet to be identified. No much larger clone is present one base from it, and per-base qualities are unavailable.

TCRbeta CDR3 regions were amplified from genomic DNA by means of the immunoSEQ Assay, a bias-controlled multiplex PCR. On the authors' methods: The number of nucleated cells in each sample was estimated by amplification of reference gene primers within the assay. Sequence reads were collapsed and filtered to measure the absolute abundance of every unique TCRbeta CDR3 rearrangement. For each sample, productive Simpson clonality was calculated as the square root of Simpson's diversity index across productive rearrangements. This is the immuneACCESS table as TCRdb keeps it, with only in-frame sequences that have V and J called. A part of the clones is gone; compared with another copy, unresolved V genes explain less than half, and the rest is unexplained. The V and J calls and clone size come from that table; D and trimming were worked out from the DNA. Here the sample has over 100,000 clones; approximately 86% occur a single time. The ten largest clones add up to about 10% of the sample.

The receptor's source is an older woman with COVID-19, enrolled during active disease. The rearrangement joined TRBV7-8 to TRBJ1-1, with a tentative D gene TRBD1 over 6 matching bases. Sequenced sample: peripheral blood. The CDR3 protein: CASNSGAGAGGEAFF. The DNA reads as follows: TGTGCCAGCAACTCAGGGGCGGGGGCCGGCGGTGAAGCTTTCTTT.